A single sample is the source of the 16 T cell receptor beta chains below, sequenced in a study of cytomegalovirus exposure and HLA in healthy donors (dated by TCRdb to about 2017). The method behind the library was the immunoSEQ multiplex PCR assay. The multiplex PCR relied on a mix of 60 forward primers for TCR Vbeta segments and 13 reverse primers for TCR Jbeta segments. The table was pulled from immuneACCESS by TCRdb, which kept in-frame rearrangements only. Such tables lose some clones; where checked, under half of the loss comes from unresolved V genes, and the rest has no known cause. Here the sample has roughly 150,000 clones; over 80% occur a single time. Of the sample, more than 1% falls within the top ten clones. Sequenced material: PBMCs. All receptors derive from a boy younger than 10 in good health and CMV-seronegative.

This chain uses TRBV7-2 with TRBJ1-2; the match to TRBD1 covers 11 bases. The CDR3 extends over 15 amino acids. Germline loops: CDR1 SGHTA, CDR2 FQGNSA. The ends lost 5 bases at V and 4 bases at J; junction bases unmatched: 6. The CDR3 protein is CASSSGTGGIYGYTF. The CDR3 DNA reads as TGTGCCAGCAGCAGCGGGACAGGGGGGATCTATGGCTACACCTTC. The whole variable domain, remainder taken from reference TRBV7-2 and TRBJ1-2, is GAGVSQSPSNKVTEKGKDVELRCDPISGHTALYWYRQSLGQGLEFLIYFQGNSAPDKSGLPSDRFSAERTGGSVSTLTIQRTQQEDSAVYLCASSSGTGGIYGYTFGSGTRLTVV.

This chain links TRBV9 with TRBJ1-2; 12 bases align to TRBD1. There are 16 residues in the CDR3. Germline lookup yields CDR1 SGDLS and CDR2 YYNGEE. The V segment lost 4 bases and the J segment 5 bases; nucleotides outside the gene matches: 9. The CDR3 nucleotides are TGTGCCAGCAGCCACACCGGGACAGGGGGCCGGTATGGCTACACCTTC. Amino acid sequence: CASSHTGTGGRYGYTF.

The chain recombines TRBV6-5 with TRBJ1-2, with 7 bases matching TRBD1. The CDR3 length is 14 residues. CDR1 is MNHEY, CDR2 SVGAGI, per germline. V shed 6 bases and J 2 bases; nucleotides not matched to a gene: 6. CDR3 sequence: CASSAGGTNYGYTF. CDR3 nucleotide sequence: TGTGCCAGCAGCGCAGGGGGAACAAACTATGGCTACACCTTC.

This CDR3 is CASRAGVQETQYF. DNA of the CDR3: TGTGCCAGCAGAGCGGGGGTTCAAGAGACCCAGTACTTC. The J gene is TRBJ2-5, the V gene TRBV7-2; TRBD2 matches 8 bases. Germline CDR1 SGHTA, CDR2 FQGNSA. The CDR3 loop spans 13 amino acids. J gave up 2 bases and V 6 bases, and 2 bases lay outside the gene matches.

The CDR3 DNA is TGTGCCAGCAGTTACTACCCGGAAAGGCGGACTGAAGCTTTCTTT. Residues: CASSYYPERRTEAFF. J is TRBJ1-1 and V is TRBV6-5; D is ambiguous. V lost 1 base to trimming and J lost 5 bases, with 14 bases between them. CDR3 length equals 15 residues. Per the germline V gene, CDR1 is MNHEY and CDR2 is SVGAGI.

The V and J genes are TRBV5-1 and TRBJ1-1, with 7 bases identical to TRBD1. Trimming removed 2 bases from V and 1 base from J; junction bases left unmatched: 2. Germline CDR1 reads SGHRS; CDR2 reads YFSETQ. CDR3 length equals 14 residues. The CDR3 here is CASSLGQANTEAFF. The CDR3 DNA is TGCGCCAGCAGCTTAGGACAGGCGAACACTGAAGCTTTCTTT.

This chain uses TRBV27 with TRBJ2-5; D ambiguous. The V gene lost 5 bases and the J gene lost 1 base, with 17 bases spanning the gap. In germline, CDR1 is MNHEY, CDR2 SMNVEV (reference sequence). This CDR3 is 16 amino acids long. The chain's CDR3 is CASSPTRDKLQETQYF. CDR3 coding DNA: TGTGCCAGCAGTCCGACACGCGACAAGCTCCAAGAGACCCAGTACTTC.

The chain is built from TRBV10-3 and TRBJ2-6; D is uncertain. With 3 bases removed from V and 3 bases from J, the gap between germline ends came to 12 bases. Looked up from germline, CDR1 is ENHRY and CDR2 is SYGVKD. The CDR3 loop spans 16 amino acids. The CDR3 region is CAISEHSPGGANVLTF. The CDR3 DNA reads TGTGCCATCAGTGAACACAGCCCAGGTGGGGCCAACGTCCTGACTTTC.

This rearrangement joins TRBV25-1 to TRBJ2-7; 9 bases agree with TRBD1. V shed 6 bases, J shed 1 base, and the junction held 1 base outside the gene matches. Germline CDR1 is MGHDK and CDR2 is SYGVNS. This CDR3 is built from 13 residues. The DNA of the CDR3 is TGTGCCAGCAGACAGGGGGCATCCTACGAGCAGTACTTC. Residues: CASRQGASYEQYF.

The V and J genes are TRBV27 and TRBJ2-7; 8 bases fit TRBD2. There are 14 residues in the CDR3. Germline CDR1 reads MNHEY; CDR2 reads SMNVEV (reference sequence). The V gene end was trimmed by 3 bases and the J gene end by 5 bases; junction bases not matched to a gene: 6. This CDR3 is CASSFFGRDNEQYF. The CDR3 DNA sequence: TGTGCCAGCAGTTTTTTCGGGAGGGACAACGAGCAGTACTTC.

V gene TRBV4-1 combines with J gene TRBJ2-1; D possibly corresponds to TRBD2 (6 bases). The V end lost 1 base, the J end lost 8 bases, and 9 bases lay between the germline ends. This CDR3 is built from 13 residues. Per germline, CDR1 MGHRA and CDR2 YSYEKL. This CDR3 reads CASSQVTGDEQFF. The CDR3 DNA reads TGCGCCAGCAGCCAAGTAACGGGAGATGAGCAGTTCTTC.

This clone has more than one count but fewer than ten. The chain has TRBV4-3 and TRBJ2-1; TRBD2 agrees at 14 bases. Losses at the gene ends were 0 bases for V and 0 bases for J; bases not matched to a gene: 7. Looked up from germline, CDR1 is LGHNA and CDR2 is YSLEER. CDR3 length: 20 residues. The CDR3 reads CASSQEPGLAGEDSYNEQFF. CDR3 coding DNA: TGCGCCAGCAGCCAAGAACCGGGACTAGCGGGAGAGGACTCCTACAATGAGCAGTTCTTC.

This clone was seen a handful of times. CDR3 coding DNA: TGTGCCAGTAGTTTCCTCGGGGGTAAATACAATGAGCAGTTCTTC. Translation gives CASSFLGGKYNEQFF. This chain uses TRBV19 with TRBJ2-1; the D gene is possibly TRBD2 (6 bases). The CDR3 is made up of 15 amino acids. With 5 bases removed from V and 4 bases from J, the gap between germline ends came to 15 bases. Germline V gives CDR1 LNHDA, CDR2 SQIVND (reference sequence).

This rearrangement joins TRBV11-2 to TRBJ2-7; 16 bases fit TRBD2. The CDR3 contains 16 residues. Germline V lookup: CDR1 SGHAT, CDR2 FQNNGV. V was clipped by 5 bases and J by 5 bases; unmatched bases: 6. The CDR3 region has the DNA TGTGCCAGCAGCCTCGGGACTAGCGGGAGGGTGCACGAGCAGTACTTC. It yields the protein CASSLGTSGRVHEQYF. Using reference TRBV11-2 and TRBJ2-7 for the parts outside the CDR3, the full variable domain is EAGVAQSPRYKIIEKRQSVAFWCNPISGHATLYWYQQILGQGPKLLIQFQNNGVVDDSQLPKDRFSAERLKGVDSTLKIQPAKLEDSAVYLCASSLGTSGRVHEQYFGPGTRLTVT.

The rearrangement joins TRBV10-2 to TRBJ2-5; 7 nucleotides match TRBD2. Unmatched junction bases numbered 8, after V lost 7 bases and J lost 3 bases. This CDR3 has 14 amino acids. The germline CDR1 and CDR2 sequences are WSHSY and SAAADI. The CDR3 spells CASTASREKETQYF. CDR3 sequence (DNA): TGCGCCAGCACCGCCTCGCGGGAGAAAGAGACCCAGTACTTC.

CDR3 sequence reads: CASSGPTRNRAFF. In DNA, the CDR3 is TGCGCCAGCAGCGGGCCGACCCGTAATCGTGCTTTCTTT. The V gene is TRBV5-1, the J gene TRBJ1-1; D remains unclear. Germline CDR1 and CDR2: SGHRS and YFSETQ. The ends were cut back, 4 bases at V and 11 bases at J, with 18 bases in the middle. The CDR3 has 13 amino acids.